The 5 T cell receptor beta chains presented below share a single source sample, sequenced in a study of technical replicates of blood from a few donors. The method was immunoSEQ multiplex PCR; TCRdb's version includes in-frame clones alone and lacks a portion of them. There are 75,000 to 95,000 clones in the sample; less than 95% occur only once, and under 0.3% lies in the top ten. The sample was T cells isolated from PBMCs. Receptors were obtained from a human donor in good health.

This chain links TRBV29-1 with TRBJ1-1, with TRBD1 matching 8 bases. Germline V gene sequence: CDR1 SQVTM, CDR2 ANQGSEA. This CDR3 has 13 residues. J gave up 4 bases and V 4 bases, and 5 bases lay outside the gene matches. In DNA form, the CDR3 reads TGCAGCGTTGTTCAGGGGGCTGGCACTGAAGCTTTCTTT. It specifies CSVVQGAGTEAFF.

The chain combines TRBV1 with TRBJ2-4; the table calls TRBD2, which could not be checked here. TRBV1 is an annotated pseudogene. The CDR3 totals 12 residues. CDR3 DNA sequence: TGCACCAGCAGGCAGCGGGGGAGAGTTCAGTACTTC. Amino acid sequence: CTSRQRGRVQYF.

The chain has TRBV19 and TRBJ1-2; 8 positions match TRBD1. With 6 bases clipped from V and 4 bases from J, the junction kept 4 bases outside the gene matches. Germline V gives CDR1 LNHDA, CDR2 SQIVND (reference sequence). CDR3 length: 13 residues. The CDR3 DNA sequence: TGTGCCAGTAGCCAACAGGGGGGCTATGGCTACACCTTC. Translated, it gives CASSQQGGYGYTF.

This rearrangement joins TRBV18 to TRBJ2-3, with D maybe TRBD1 (6 bases). V was shortened by 2 bases and J by 1 base, with 10 bases between the two germline ends. The germline V gene encodes CDR1 KGHSH and CDR2 LQKENI. The length of the CDR3 is 15 residues. The DNA for the CDR3 is TGTGCCAGCTCACCATCACAGGGCCGCACAGATACGCAGTATTTT. This sequence encodes CASSPSQGRTDTQYF.

This rearrangement joins TRBV27 to TRBJ1-2; D not resolved. This CDR3 comprises 13 residues. Per germline, CDR1 MNHEY and CDR2 SMNVEV (reference sequence). The V end lost 4 bases, the J end lost 2 bases, and 8 bases lay between the germline ends. This chain's CDR3 is CASSSPGNYGYTF. In DNA, the CDR3 is TGTGCCAGCAGTTCCCCGGGGAACTATGGCTACACCTTC.